This paragraph reports one T cell receptor (beta chain). Its cognate antigen is unknown. CDR1 SNHLY and CDR2 FYNNEI come from the germline V gene. This CDR3 has 13 amino acids. V dropped 1 base and J dropped 8 bases, with 11 bases sitting between them. It was genomic DNA that served as the template for profiling TCR beta VDJ and CDR3. TCRdb reprocessed the reads with MiXCR, giving one entry per CDR3 protein. The sample contains hundreds of thousands of distinct CDR3 sequences, 45% to 65% of which appear only once. This sample is part of a study of CD8+CD57+ T cells in acquired aplastic anemia. Turning to the study itself: The sorted CD4+ and CD8+ cells yielded an average around 3 ug of DNA. Study-level results: Approximately 28 CD8+ CDR3 sequences were shared between patients and controls.

This clonotype was sampled from a human donor with severe aplastic anemia or a healthy control (not recorded which). V gene TRBV2 combines with J gene TRBJ1-2; D is unclear. Input material: sorted CD4+, CD8+, or CD8+CD57+ T cells (not recorded which) from PBMCs. In DNA, the CDR3 is TGTGCCAGCAGTGAAGGTCCCGCGAGGGGCTACACCTTC. Translating gives CASSEGPARGYTF.